The 4 T cell receptor beta chains reported below all come from one sample, sequenced in a study of blood T cell repertoires in COVID-19. The method was immunoSEQ multiplex PCR; TCRdb's version includes in-frame clones alone and lacks a portion of them. This repertoire shows under 200,000 clones, over 75% found once; its top ten account for 0.5% to 0.55%. The sample was peripheral blood. The origin of the receptors is a man aged 50 or older with acute or convalescent COVID-19.

This chain joins TRBV5-1 and TRBJ1-5; 9 bases line up with TRBD1. The germline gives CDR1 SGHRS, CDR2 YFSETQ. The CDR3 totals 15 residues. Trimming at V came to 5 bases and at J to 5 bases, leaving 8 bases not matched to a gene. Here the CDR3 reads CASSAGTGSHQPQHF. The CDR3 DNA follows: TGCGCCAGCAGTGCGGGGACAGGGAGTCATCAGCCCCAGCATTTT.

V gene TRBV18 combines with J gene TRBJ1-3; maybe TRBD1 (6 bases). Germline V CDR1 and CDR2: KGHSH, LQKENI. The ends were cut back, 6 bases at V and 0 bases at J, with 15 bases in the middle. This CDR3 is built from 16 residues. The CDR3 DNA sequence: TGTGCCAGCTCTCAGTACCGGGACACCTCTGGAAACACCATATATTTT. The encoded protein is CASSQYRDTSGNTIYF.

V usage is TRBV7-6 and J usage is TRBJ1-1; D uncertain. Germline CDR1 is SGHVS and CDR2 is FNYEAQ. The CDR3 has 16 residues. With 1 base removed from V and 1 base from J, the gap between germline ends came to 13 bases. CDR3 amino acids: CASSLVYSLKNTEAFF. The DNA for the CDR3 is TGTGCCAGCAGCTTAGTGTACTCCCTCAAGAACACTGAAGCTTTCTTT.

The chain employs TRBV10-3 and TRBJ1-2, with no clear D. CDR1 ENHRY and CDR2 SYGVKD come from the germline V gene. V was trimmed by 0 bases and J by 7 bases, leaving 6 bases between them. The CDR3 is 12 residues long. The DNA of the CDR3 is TGTGCCATCAGTGAGTCTGAGGTTGGCTACACCTTC. This encodes CAISESEVGYTF.